A single sample gave rise to the 29 T cell receptor beta chains below, sequenced in a study of blood T cell repertoires in COVID-19. TCRdb's table, derived via immunoSEQ multiplex PCR, lists solely in-frame clones and lacks some. The data contain fewer than 40,000 clones, roughly 85% of them seen just once; the ten biggest clones take up roughly 9.7%. The sample consisted of peripheral blood. These receptors all come from a human donor in a cohort sampled during active COVID-19.

The V gene is TRBV20-1, the J gene TRBJ1-1; maybe TRBD1 (5 bases). The germline gives CDR1 DFQATT, CDR2 SNEGSKA (reference sequence). The CDR3 is made up of 16 amino acids. The V end lost 3 bases, the J end lost 3 bases, and 20 bases lay between the germline ends. The CDR3 DNA follows: TGCAGTGCTAGTGGGTCCGCCCGGGGGATGTACACTGAAGCTTTCTTT. This encodes CSASGSARGMYTEAFF.

The chain is built from TRBV30 and TRBJ1-5, with a weak D call TRBD1 (5 bases). V dropped 1 base and J dropped 3 bases, with 16 bases sitting between them. The CDR3 spans 16 residues. Germline CDR1 reads GTSNPN; CDR2 reads SVGIG (reference sequence). The CDR3 region is CAWSESQDSPNQPQHF. The DNA for the CDR3 is TGTGCCTGGAGTGAATCACAAGACAGTCCCAATCAGCCCCAGCATTTT.

The rearrangement uses TRBV9 and TRBJ2-5, with 13 bases fitting TRBD2. The CDR3 covers 17 residues. Trimming took 6 bases from V and 5 from J; bases not matched to a gene: 13. Germline CDR1 SGDLS, CDR2 YYNGEE. As DNA, the CDR3 is TGTGCCAGCATCGGTACTAGCGGGAGGGCCATGCGGGAGACCCAGTACTTC. Translated: CASIGTSGRAMRETQYF. The full variable domain, with the rest looked up from reference TRBV9 and TRBJ2-5, is DSGVTQTPKHLITATGQRVTLRCSPRSGDLSVYWYQQSLDQGLQFLIQYYNGEERAKGNILERFSAQQFPDLHSELNLSSLELGDSALYFCASIGTSGRAMRETQYFGPGTRLLVL.

This clone was seen more than once but under ten times. The chain joins TRBV5-1 to TRBJ2-1; 9 bases align to TRBD1. The CDR3 loop spans 15 amino acids. The germline CDR1 and CDR2 sequences are SGHRS and YFSETQ. V was pared by 2 bases and J by 6 bases, with 6 bases of the junction left unmatched. CDR3 region: CASSFEGQGANEQFF. The CDR3 bases are TGCGCCAGCAGCTTTGAGGGACAGGGAGCCAATGAGCAGTTCTTC.

V usage is TRBV29-1 and J usage is TRBJ1-5; TRBD1 aligns across 8 bases. The V and J ends lost 7 bases and 4 bases, in that order; junction bases with no gene match: 3. The CDR3 is made up of 12 amino acids. Germline V gene sequence: CDR1 SQVTM, CDR2 ANQGSEA. The CDR3 DNA reads as TGCAGCGCCGGACAGGGTAATCAGCCCCAGCATTTT. Protein product: CSAGQGNQPQHF.

The chain links TRBV9 to TRBJ2-5, with D unclear. Germline assignment: CDR1 SGDLS and CDR2 YYNGEE. Trimming shortened V by 0 bases and J by 5 bases, and 11 bases separated the two germline ends. The CDR3 length is 14 residues. The CDR3 DNA reads as TGTGCCAGCAGCGTAGGTGTCAGCGTCGAGACCCAGTACTTC. As protein: CASSVGVSVETQYF.

This clone came up a few times. An end of the junction does not agree with germline; a read error may underlie this. V is TRBV7-7 and J is TRBJ2-5; tentative D call: TRBD2 (5 bases). The CDR3 is made up of 16 amino acids. Germline CDR1 is SSHAT and CDR2 is FNYEAQ (reference sequence). In nucleotides, the CDR3 is TGTGCTAGCAGCTTAGGCGGCGTAGCGCACCAAGAGACCCAGTACTTC. It codes for CASSLGGVAHQETQYF.

The J gene is TRBJ1-2, the V gene TRBV4-2; TRBD1 aligns across 8 bases. Germline V gene lookup returns CDR1 LGHNA and CDR2 YNFKEQ. V shed 0 bases and J 7 bases; nucleotides not matched to a gene: 7. The CDR3 runs 15 residues. CDR3 coding DNA: TGTGCCAGCAGCCAAGATGCGACAGGGGCCCGTGGCTACACCTTC. As protein: CASSQDATGARGYTF.

This sequence joins TRBV7-9 and TRBJ2-7, with TRBD2 matching 9 bases. Losses at the gene ends were 1 base for V and 3 bases for J; bases not matched to a gene: 13. Germline-derived CDR1 and CDR2 are SEHNR and FQNEAQ (reference sequence). The CDR3 covers 18 residues. As DNA, the CDR3 is TGTGCCAGCAGCTTAGGCGTCCTAGCGGGACCTCTAGACTACGAGCAGTACTTC. The encoded protein is CASSLGVLAGPLDYEQYF.

The chain carries TRBV30 and TRBJ1-3; no clear D gene. This CDR3 is built from 15 residues. Germline CDR1 is GTSNPN and CDR2 is SVGIG (reference sequence). Trimming took off 0 bases at V and 0 bases at J, with 9 bases between the two ends. The CDR3 here is CAWSVPGASGNTIYF. DNA for the CDR3: TGTGCCTGGAGTGTACCAGGTGCCTCTGGAAACACCATATATTTT.

With regard to this clone: A read error may account for a junction end that differs from germline. This rearrangement joins TRBV27 to TRBJ2-2; possible D gene TRBD1, 5 bases. The length of the CDR3 is 13 residues. From germline, CDR1 is MNHEY and CDR2 SMNVEV (reference sequence). This CDR3 is CASSLSRGGELFF. The CDR3 nucleotides read TGTGCCAGCAGTCTATCAAGGGGCGGGGAGCTGTTTTTT.

The rearrangement links TRBV11-2 to TRBJ2-3, with 12 nucleotides matching TRBD2. V lost 3 bases and J lost 5; bases outside the gene matches: 6. Germline values: CDR1 SGHAT, CDR2 FQNNGV. This CDR3 comprises 16 residues. The CDR3 loop reads CASSFLAGGQVDTQYF. The CDR3 coding sequence is TGTGCCAGCAGCTTCCTAGCGGGGGGGCAGGTAGATACGCAGTATTTT.

The chain links TRBV6-6 to TRBJ1-5; 7 positions match TRBD1. The CDR3 consists of 14 residues. In germline, CDR1 is MNHNY, CDR2 SVGAGI (reference sequence). Trimming at V came to 4 bases and at J to 2 bases, leaving 2 bases not matched to a gene. In DNA form, the CDR3 reads TGTGCCAGCAGTTCCACAGGGGGCAATCAGCCCCAGCATTTT. Translated: CASSSTGGNQPQHF.

V and J are TRBV11-2 and TRBJ2-1; D unclear. The CDR3 contains 11 residues. Trimming removed 1 base at V and 7 bases at J, with 2 bases between. Per the germline V gene, CDR1 is SGHAT and CDR2 is FQNNGV. The CDR3 coding sequence is TGTGCCAGCAGCTTAGTAAATGAGCAGTTCTTC. Its translation: CASSLVNEQFF.

The chain employs TRBV3-1 (or the pseudogene TRBV3-2) and TRBJ1-2; 8 bases agree with TRBD1. CDR1 is LGHDT, CDR2 YNNKEL, per germline (reference sequence). V lost 1 base to trimming and J lost 6 bases; unmatched junction nucleotides: 7. This CDR3 is built from 15 residues. The CDR3 DNA follows: TGTGCCAGCAGCCAAGTCTCAGGGGGCGGACATGGCTACACCTTC. Translation gives CASSQVSGGGHGYTF.

The chain is built from TRBV2 and TRBJ1-5, with 9 bases that match TRBD1. Germline V gives CDR1 SNHLY, CDR2 FYNNEI. The CDR3 contains 18 residues. V shed 4 bases and J 5 bases; nucleotides not matched to a gene: 15. Written as DNA, the CDR3 is TGTGCCAGCAGTGCCTTCTCACCTGGACAGGGGATTTATCAGCCCCAGCATTTT. It encodes CASSAFSPGQGIYQPQHF.

V usage is TRBV10-3 and J usage is TRBJ1-2; possible D gene TRBD1, 6 bases. V shed 10 bases and J shed 5 bases, with 20 bases lying between them. Per the germline V gene, CDR1 is ENHRY and CDR2 is SYGVKD. This CDR3 has 14 residues. The CDR3 region is CATSSGGARYGYTF. The CDR3 DNA reads TGTGCCACCTCGTCTGGGGGGGCGCGATATGGCTACACCTTC.

The rearrangement uses TRBV7-9 and TRBJ2-7; D gene unclear. The CDR3 spans 13 residues. V lost 5 bases, J lost 6 bases, and 14 bases lay in between. Germline V gene lookup returns CDR1 SEHNR and CDR2 FQNEAQ (reference sequence). The CDR3 nucleotides read TGTGCCAGCAGCCCCCCCGTAGTTCTCGAGCAGTACTTC. Its translation: CASSPPVVLEQYF.

This chain joins TRBV9 and TRBJ1-6; D not certain. The germline V and J ends were trimmed by 3 bases and 7 bases, with 5 bases remaining between them. This CDR3 has 12 amino acids. Germline CDR1 reads SGDLS; CDR2 reads YYNGEE. CDR3 amino acids: CASSARNSPLHF. The CDR3 DNA is TGTGCCAGCAGCGCCAGGAATTCACCCCTCCACTTT.

The chain joins TRBV29-1 to TRBJ1-5; TRBD1 matches at 8 bases. V shed 7 bases, J shed 2 bases, and the junction held 7 bases outside the gene matches. The CDR3 covers 14 residues. Germline V lookup: CDR1 SQVTM, CDR2 ANQGSEA. The CDR3 here is CSAQTGVGNQPQHF. The DNA of the CDR3 is TGCAGCGCCCAGACAGGGGTTGGCAATCAGCCCCAGCATTTT.

The chain carries TRBV5-6 and TRBJ1-2; weak D call: TRBD1 (6 bases). Trimming stripped 4 bases from V and 3 bases from J, with 13 bases between. CDR1 is SGHDT and CDR2 is YYEEEE in the germline V gene. The CDR3 totals 14 residues. The CDR3 coding sequence is TGTGCCAGCAGCGAGAACCAGGGGTACTATGGCTACACCTTC. This gives the protein CASSENQGYYGYTF.

The chain has TRBV23-1 and TRBJ1-5, with TRBD1 identical over 7 bases. TRBV23-1 has ORF status, its function being uncertain. The CDR3 is 17 residues long. Germline trimming cut 2 bases from V and 6 bases from J; bases unmatched to any gene: 13. CDR3 in DNA: TGCGCCAGCAGTCAACCCACCGATAAGGGGGCCGGTCAGCCCCAGCATTTT. Translating it yields CASSQPTDKGAGQPQHF.

The chain combines TRBV6-1 with TRBJ1-5, with a tentative D call TRBD1 (6 bases). V was trimmed by 3 bases and J by 2 bases, leaving 14 bases between them. Germline V lookup: CDR1 MNHNS, CDR2 SASEGT. The CDR3 length is 16 residues. CDR3: CASSEGARGGNQPQHF. In DNA, the CDR3 is TGTGCCAGCAGTGAGGGGGCTAGGGGTGGCAATCAGCCCCAGCATTTT.

This clone turned up a few times. As DNA, the CDR3 is TGTGCCAGCAGCCAGCGGGGGGGACGGGACACTGAAGCTTTCTTT. Translation: CASSQRGGRDTEAFF. V gene TRBV3-1 (or the pseudogene TRBV3-2) combines with J gene TRBJ1-1; perhaps TRBD1 as D (5 bases). This CDR3 has 15 residues. The germline gives CDR1 LGHDT, CDR2 YNNKEL (reference sequence). Trimming cost V 3 bases and J 3 bases, with 14 bases left between them.

V usage is TRBV4-1 and J usage is TRBJ1-1, with TRBD1 as a possible D gene (6 bases). The germline CDR1 and CDR2 sequences are MGHRA and YSYEKL. CDR3 length: 14 amino acids. V was cut by 1 base and J by 3 bases, with 9 bases left in between. This CDR3 reads CASSQGTAYTEAFF. The CDR3, as DNA: TGCGCCAGCAGCCAAGGGACAGCCTACACTGAAGCTTTCTTT.

V and J are TRBV5-1 and TRBJ1-1; TRBD1 matches at 10 bases. CDR1 and CDR2 (germline): SGHRS, YFSETQ. CDR3 length: 16 amino acids. J was trimmed by 1 base and V by 6 bases; bases with no gene match: 9. The chain's CDR3 is CASKGGQGVENTEAFF. The CDR3 coding sequence is TGCGCCAGCAAGGGAGGACAGGGGGTGGAGAACACTGAAGCTTTCTTT.

This sequence joins TRBV7-2 and TRBJ2-5; the D gene is possibly TRBD2 (6 bases). Germline lookup yields CDR1 SGHTA and CDR2 FQGNSA. This CDR3 has 15 residues. Trimming stripped 7 bases from V and 1 base from J, with 16 bases between. As DNA, the CDR3 is TGTGCCAGCAACATAAGGGGCGGGGCCCAAGAGACCCAGTACTTC. The encoded protein is CASNIRGGAQETQYF.

This chain uses TRBV5-8 with TRBJ2-7; TRBD1 matches 9 bases. The CDR3 covers 15 residues. Germline CDR1 SGHTS, CDR2 YDEGEE. The V and J ends lost 5 bases and 1 base, in that order; junction bases with no gene match: 7. CDR3 DNA sequence: TGTGCCAGCAGGCCGCCGGGACAGGGTTCCTACGAGCAGTACTTC. This gives the protein CASRPPGQGSYEQYF.

The table lists this clone with a few counts. This chain uses TRBV30 with TRBJ1-2; D unclear. The length of the CDR3 is 11 residues. The germline V gene encodes CDR1 GTSNPN and CDR2 SVGIG (reference sequence). V lost 4 bases, J lost 8 bases, and 11 bases lay in between. CDR3 nucleotide sequence: TGTGCCTGGACTGAAGCCCTCGGCTACACCTTC. Translation: CAWTEALGYTF.